The sequence of this TCR beta chain was determined in a study of blood T cell repertoires in COVID-19. Study context: The cDNA or gDNA used as material had been derived from T cells, B-cell-depleted T cells, or PBMCs.

The CDR3 spans 17 residues. From germline, CDR1 is SGHAT and CDR2 FQNNGV. V shed 5 bases and J 8 bases; nucleotides not matched to a gene: 14. Using immunoSEQ multiplex PCR, the repertoire was profiled, and TCRdb retains in-frame clones only, with some absent. The profile shows approximately 250,000 clones, 83% of them singletons. The J gene is TRBJ2-1, the V gene TRBV11-2, with TRBD2 matching over 11 bases. The sequencing input was peripheral blood. The origin of this receptor is a human donor in a cohort sampled during active COVID-19. The CDR3 sequence is CASSPWASGRRNYEQFF. The CDR3 bases are TGTGCCAGCAGCCCGTGGGCTAGCGGGAGGCGGAATTATGAGCAGTTCTTC. The full variable domain, in which reference TRBV11-2 and TRBJ2-1 provide the parts outside the CDR3, is EAGVAQSPRYKIIEKRQSVAFWCNPISGHATLYWYQQILGQGPKLLIQFQNNGVVDDSQLPKDRFSAERLKGVDSTLKIQPAKLEDSAVYLCASSPWASGRRNYEQFFGPGTRLTVL.